A single sample is the source of the 22 T cell receptor beta chains below, sequenced in a study of early T cells in non-severe SARS-CoV-2 infection. TCRdb reanalysed the 5' RACE reads using MiXCR and keeps one entry per CDR3 protein. The top ten clones hold roughly a tenth of a sample with 45,000 to 70,000 distinct CDR3 sequences, 11% of them seen once. Sequenced input: whole blood. These receptors came from an adult who was a healthcare worker with PCR-confirmed SARS-CoV-2 infection or an uninfected control (not recorded which).

This clonotype has ten or more counts. The rearrangement uses TRBV6-4 and TRBJ2-1; 13 nucleotides agree with TRBD2. Germline values: CDR1 MRHNA, CDR2 SNTAGT. This CDR3 region has 15 residues. Trimming removed 2 bases from V and 7 bases from J; junction bases left unmatched: 2. The CDR3, as DNA: TGTGCCAGCAGTGACGGGACTAGCGGGAATAATGAGCAGTTCTTC. Protein product: CASSDGTSGNNEQFF.

This clonotype was recorded a few times. The V and J genes are TRBV6-5 and TRBJ2-3; D possibly corresponds to TRBD2 (6 bases). The CDR3 is made up of 18 amino acids. Germline V lookup: CDR1 MNHEY, CDR2 SVGAGI. With 2 bases removed from V and 3 bases from J, the gap between germline ends came to 21 bases. In DNA form, the CDR3 reads TGTGCCAGCAGTTACCCCCTTCTCGGAACAGGAGGGACAGATACGCAGTATTTT. Encoded protein: CASSYPLLGTGGTDTQYF.

This clonotype was recorded a few times. The chain joins TRBV6-5 to TRBJ2-3; 7 bases map to TRBD1. The CDR3 is made up of 16 amino acids. CDR1 MNHEY and CDR2 SVGAGI come from the germline V gene. J gave up 9 bases and V 5 bases, and 17 bases lay outside the gene matches. CDR3 region: CASSPLRQGPMYTQYF. CDR3 DNA: TGTGCCAGCAGTCCTCTCCGACAGGGCCCCATGTACACGCAGTATTTT.

This clonotype showed up many times. The genes are TRBV5-1 and TRBJ1-2, with 9 bases matching TRBD1. CDR3 length equals 16 residues. The germline CDR1 and CDR2 sequences are SGHRS and YFSETQ. V was clipped by 10 bases and J by 4 bases; unmatched bases: 17. The CDR3 coding sequence is TGCGCCGGAGTACCGGGACAGGGCTCCCAAATCTATGGCTACACCTTC. Translated: CAGVPGQGSQIYGYTF.

Worth noting for this clonotype: The junction and the germline gene differ at one end; a read error may be behind it. The DNA of the CDR3 is TGTGCCAGCAGCAACTGGGGGGGCGGACAAGGGACCCAGTACTTC. Residues: CASSNWGGGQGTQYF. J is TRBJ2-5 and V is TRBV11-2; possibly TRBD2 for D (7 bases). The CDR3 consists of 15 residues. CDR1 and CDR2 (germline): SGHAT, FQNNGV.

The chain combines TRBV10-1 with TRBJ2-1; 9 positions match TRBD2. Looked up from germline, CDR1 is WNHNN and CDR2 is SYGVQD (reference sequence). The CDR3 consists of 17 residues. V was pared by 3 bases and J by 6 bases, with 12 bases of the junction left unmatched. CDR3 in amino acids: CASSDPAVGTSRNEQFF. CDR3 nucleotides: TGCGCCAGCAGTGACCCCGCAGTTGGGACTAGCCGCAATGAGCAGTTCTTC.

This clonotype was found many times. The J gene is TRBJ2-2, the V gene TRBV5-1; D is possibly TRBD1 (6 bases). The CDR3 consists of 15 residues. Trimming took off 1 base at V and 0 bases at J, with 7 bases between the two ends. Germline CDR1 and CDR2: SGHRS and YFSETQ. For the CDR3, the DNA is TGCGCCAGCAGCTTGCGACAGGCGAACACCGGGGAGCTGTTTTTT. It codes for CASSLRQANTGELFF.

On this clonotype: This clone may be a read error of a much larger clone one base away. J is TRBJ2-1 and V is TRBV4-1; tentative D call: TRBD2 (5 bases). Trimming removed 0 bases from V and 11 bases from J, with 11 bases in between. This CDR3 has 13 amino acids. Germline V lookup: CDR1 MGHRA, CDR2 YSYEKL. The CDR3 DNA is TGCGCCAGCAGCCAAGAGGCTGGGAGCAAGCAGTTCTTC. This gives the protein CASSQEAGSKQFF.

This chain connects TRBV5-1 to TRBJ2-3; D is possibly TRBD2 (5 bases). CDR1 is SGHRS, CDR2 YFSETQ, per germline. The V end lost 4 bases, the J end lost 5 bases, and 8 bases lay between the germline ends. CDR3 length equals 12 residues. The CDR3 sequence is CASSHGVDTQYF. The CDR3 DNA follows: TGCGCCAGCAGCCACGGGGTAGATACGCAGTATTTT.

In its sample, this clonotype was seen a few times. The gene calls are TRBV6-5 and TRBJ1-3; D unresolved. V lost 2 bases to trimming and J lost 3 bases, with 5 bases between them. CDR3 length: 13 residues. CDR1 and CDR2 from the germline V gene are MNHEY and SVGAGI. CDR3 residues: CASSYQFGNTIYF. The CDR3 nucleotides read TGTGCCAGCAGTTACCAATTTGGAAACACCATATATTTT.

Many counts were recorded for this clonotype. V is TRBV28 and J is TRBJ1-5; D might be TRBD1 (5 bases). This CDR3 contains 14 residues. The V end lost 6 bases, the J end lost 3 bases, and 12 bases lay between the germline ends. Germline V gene sequence: CDR1 MDHEN, CDR2 SYDVKM. Written as DNA, the CDR3 is TGTGCCAGCAGAGCGGGGCTATTCAATCAGCCCCAGCATTTT. Translating gives CASRAGLFNQPQHF. Variable domain in full (rest from reference TRBV28 and TRBJ1-5): DVKVTQSSRYLVKRTGEKVFLECVQDMDHENMFWYRQDPGLGLRLIYFSYDVKMKEKGDIPEGYSVSREKKERFSLILESASTNQTSMYLCASRAGLFNQPQHFGDGTRLSIL.

This clonotype was counted between two and nine times. The rearrangement uses TRBV5-1 and TRBJ2-1; 7 bases fit TRBD1. Trimming at V came to 4 bases and at J to 3 bases, leaving 7 bases not matched to a gene. CDR3 length equals 15 residues. Germline V gene sequence: CDR1 SGHRS, CDR2 YFSETQ. In nucleotides, the CDR3 is TGCGCCAGCAGCCTACAGGGGAAATACTACAATGAGCAGTTCTTC. Translated: CASSLQGKYYNEQFF. Based on the CDR3 plus reference TRBV5-1 and TRBJ2-1, the full variable domain is KAGVTQTPRYLIKTRGQQVTLSCSPISGHRSVSWYQQTPGQGLQFLFEYFSETQRNKGNFPGRFSGRQFSNSRSEMNVSTLELGDSALYLCASSLQGKYYNEQFFGPGTRLTVL.

This chain joins TRBV27 and TRBJ2-3; TRBD1 matches 8 bases. V gave up 5 bases and J gave up 11 bases; unmatched junction bases: 3. Germline assignment: CDR1 MNHEY and CDR2 SMNVEV (reference sequence). The CDR3 contains 11 residues. The CDR3, as DNA: TGTGCCAGCAGTCAACAGGGGGGGCAGTATTTT. It codes for CASSQQGGQYF.

V gene TRBV28 combines with J gene TRBJ2-5, with D possibly TRBD1 on 6 matching bases. The V and J ends lost 2 bases and 9 bases respectively, with 13 bases between them. There are 13 residues in the CDR3. Germline CDR1 reads MDHEN; CDR2 reads SYDVKM. Here the CDR3 reads CASSLGSRGSQYF. CDR3 nucleotides: TGTGCCAGCAGTTTAGGGTCCAGGGGCTCCCAGTACTTC.

This chain connects TRBV7-8 to TRBJ2-7; a possible D gene is TRBD2 (7 bases). Deletions cut 5 bases from V and 2 bases from J, with 19 bases between. The CDR3 consists of 16 residues. Germline CDR1 and CDR2: SGHVS and FQNEAQ. The CDR3 sequence is CASSGPGGGEPYEQYF. The CDR3 nucleotides read TGTGCCAGCAGCGGACCAGGAGGGGGGGAACCCTACGAGCAGTACTTC.

This clonotype was seen a few times. V usage is TRBV6-5 and J usage is TRBJ2-7, with D possibly called TRBD1 or TRBD2 (7 bases each). The CDR3 spans 15 residues. Trimming cost V 6 bases and J 6 bases, with 21 bases left between them. The V gene's germline CDR1 is MNHEY and CDR2 SVGAGI. The DNA for the CDR3 is TGTGCCAGCAGCCGCCCCTCAGGGGGGGTGGGCGAGCAGTACTTC. The encoded protein is CASSRPSGGVGEQYF.

J is TRBJ1-2 and V is TRBV6-2 or TRBV6-3; D unclear. CDR1 and CDR2 from the germline V gene are MNHEY and SVGEGT. CDR3 length equals 13 residues. Trimming cost V 11 bases and J 0 bases, with 13 bases left between them. The CDR3 DNA reads TGTGCCGGAAGGGTCTCGGCTAACTATGGCTACACCTTC. It translates to CAGRVSANYGYTF.

V is TRBV10-2 and J is TRBJ2-1; TRBD2 agrees at 8 bases. This CDR3 has 14 residues. With 7 bases clipped from V and 10 bases from J, the junction kept 12 bases outside the gene matches. The germline V gene encodes CDR1 WSHSY and CDR2 SAAADI. The CDR3 nucleotides read TGCGCCAGCAAAGCGGGGGCGCGGCGCGAGGAGCAGTTCTTC. As protein: CASKAGARREEQFF.

The V and J genes are TRBV5-4 and TRBJ2-7; TRBD1 agrees at 10 bases. The CDR3 spans 14 residues. Germline loops: CDR1 SGHNT, CDR2 YYREEE (reference sequence). V was pared by 5 bases and J by 0 bases, with 2 bases of the junction left unmatched. The CDR3 spells CASRRDRGSYEQYF. The CDR3 bases are TGTGCCAGCAGACGGGACAGGGGCTCCTACGAGCAGTACTTC.

J is TRBJ2-7 and V is TRBV20-1; D gene uncertain. V lost 6 bases to trimming and J lost 4 bases, with 13 bases between them. The CDR3 length is 12 residues. Germline CDR1 reads DFQATT; CDR2 reads SNEGSKA (reference sequence). Here the CDR3 reads CSAERSHYEQYF. CDR3 nucleotide sequence: TGCAGTGCCGAGCGCTCCCATTACGAGCAGTACTTC.

The chain couples TRBV29-1 to TRBJ1-3; D ambiguous. The CDR3 has 12 residues. CDR1 is SQVTM, CDR2 ANQGSEA, per germline. Trimming shortened V by 3 bases and J by 4 bases, and 7 bases separated the two germline ends. CDR3 coding DNA: TGCAGCGTTGATGGGGAAGGAAACACCATATATTTT. Protein sequence: CSVDGEGNTIYF. Full variable domain (outside the CDR3, taken from reference TRBV29-1 and TRBJ1-3): SAVISQKPSRDICQRGTSLTIQCQVDSQVTMMFWYRQQPGQSLTLIATANQGSEATYESGFVIDKFPISRPNLTFSTLTVSNMSPEDSSIYLCSVDGEGNTIYFGEGSWLTVV.

The chain links TRBV4-2 to TRBJ1-2; tentative D call: TRBD1 (6 bases). The V and J ends lost 10 bases and 4 bases respectively, with 16 bases between them. The CDR3 is 13 amino acids. Germline V gene sequence: CDR1 LGHNA, CDR2 YNFKEQ. This chain's CDR3 is CATHGGRGYGYTF. CDR3 sequence (DNA): TGTGCCACCCATGGGGGGCGCGGCTATGGCTACACCTTC.